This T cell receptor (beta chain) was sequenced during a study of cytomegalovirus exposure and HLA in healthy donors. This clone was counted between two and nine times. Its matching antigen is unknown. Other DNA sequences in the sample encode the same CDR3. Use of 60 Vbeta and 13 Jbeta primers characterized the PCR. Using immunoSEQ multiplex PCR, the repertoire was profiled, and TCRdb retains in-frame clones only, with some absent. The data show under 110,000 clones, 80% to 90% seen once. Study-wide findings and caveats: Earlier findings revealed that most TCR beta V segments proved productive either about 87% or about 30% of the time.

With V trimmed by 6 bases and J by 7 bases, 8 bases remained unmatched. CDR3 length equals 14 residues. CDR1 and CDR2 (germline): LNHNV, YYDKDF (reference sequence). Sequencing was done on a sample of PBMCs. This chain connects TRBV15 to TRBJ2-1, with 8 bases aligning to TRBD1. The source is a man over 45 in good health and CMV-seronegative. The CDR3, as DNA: TGTGCCACCAGAGCAGGACAGGGTACAAATGAGCAGTTCTTC. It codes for CATRAGQGTNEQFF.